These 17 T cell receptor beta chains came from one sample sequenced in a study of blood T cell repertoires in COVID-19. Method: immunoSEQ multiplex PCR; TCRdb's copy keeps in-frame clones and lacks some. The sample holds some 70,000 clones; more than 70% are singletons and the top ten take roughly 6.9%. The specimen sequenced was peripheral blood. The receptors here all came from a man between 45 and 60 years old with active COVID-19.

The V and J genes are TRBV5-8 and TRBJ1-6; a weak D match, TRBD1 (5 bases). This CDR3 region has 16 residues. V was clipped by 2 bases and J by 5 bases, with 14 bases between them. Per the germline V gene, CDR1 is SGHTS and CDR2 is YDEGEE. The CDR3: CASSFPGRGNNSPLHF. The CDR3 nucleotides read TGTGCCAGCAGCTTTCCGGGACGGGGGAATAATTCACCCCTCCACTTT.

The count of this clone is one. This chain links TRBV6-6 with TRBJ2-3; 7 nucleotides match TRBD2. V shed 5 bases, J shed 4 bases, and the junction held 3 bases outside the gene matches. CDR1 is MNHNY and CDR2 is SVGAGI in the germline V gene (reference sequence). This CDR3 contains 13 residues. DNA of the CDR3: TGTGCCAGCAGTCGTGGGGGGGCAGATACGCAGTATTTT. Protein product: CASSRGGADTQYF.

The rearrangement links TRBV2 to TRBJ1-2, with D tentatively TRBD1 (5 bases). From germline, CDR1 is SNHLY and CDR2 FYNNEI. The V end was cut by 2 bases, the J end by 6 bases, with 13 bases between. The CDR3 has 14 amino acids. CDR3 nucleotides: TGTGCCAGCAGTGAATCGGCAGGGATCGATGGCTACACCTTC. It encodes CASSESAGIDGYTF. Supplemented by reference TRBV2 and TRBJ1-2, the full variable domain reads EPEVTQTPSHQVTQMGQEVILRCVPISNHLYFYWYRQILGQKVEFLVSFYNNEISEKSEIFDDQFSVERPDGSNFTLKIRSTKLEDSAMYFCASSESAGIDGYTFGSGTRLTVV.

The chain joins TRBV30 to TRBJ2-2; D not resolved. The CDR3 totals 13 residues. The V gene's germline CDR1 is GTSNPN and CDR2 SVGIG (reference sequence). Here the CDR3 reads CAWANGNTGELFF. CDR3 DNA: TGTGCTTGGGCTAATGGGAACACCGGGGAGCTGTTTTTT.

V is TRBV6-6 and J is TRBJ2-7, with a weak D call TRBD2 (5 bases). Per the germline V gene, CDR1 is MNHNY and CDR2 is SVGAGI (reference sequence). This CDR3 has 14 residues. V lost 5 bases and J 3 bases, leaving 14 bases between the germline ends. CDR3 sequence (DNA): TGTGCCAGCAGTCCGCGAGCGGAGATCTACGAGCAGTACGTC. Translating it yields CASSPRAEIYEQYV.

The J gene is TRBJ2-1, the V gene TRBV2; 10 nucleotides agree with TRBD2. Germline CDR1 reads SNHLY; CDR2 reads FYNNEI. With 5 bases clipped from V and 4 bases from J, the junction kept 2 bases outside the gene matches. CDR3 length equals 14 residues. The CDR3 DNA is TGTGCCAGCAGTCGGACTAGCGGTTACAATGAGCAGTTCTTC. Translating it yields CASSRTSGYNEQFF.

Written as DNA, the CDR3 is TGTGCCAGCAACATCCGGGTCTCTCCAAACAATGAGCAGTTCTTC. Its translation: CASNIRVSPNNEQFF. The V call is TRBV27, the J call TRBJ2-1, with no clear D. The germline V and J ends were trimmed by 7 bases and 5 bases, with 18 bases remaining between them. From germline, CDR1 is MNHEY and CDR2 SMNVEV (reference sequence). This CDR3 comprises 15 residues.

The V gene is TRBV5-4, the J gene TRBJ2-3; 11 nucleotides match TRBD1. With V trimmed by 2 bases and J by 4 bases, 3 bases remained unmatched. The germline V gene encodes CDR1 SGHNT and CDR2 YYREEE (reference sequence). The CDR3 is 15 amino acids. The CDR3 DNA reads TGTGCCAGCAGCTTTGGGACAGGGGGAGCAGATACGCAGTATTTT. It is translated as CASSFGTGGADTQYF.

J is TRBJ1-6 and V is TRBV6-6; 8 bases map to TRBD1. The junction had 7 bases not matched to a gene; V was cut back by 4 bases and J by 8 bases. The CDR3 runs 15 residues. The germline V gene has CDR1 MNHNY and CDR2 SVGAGI (reference sequence). CDR3 amino acids: CASSSGGRSDSPLHF. CDR3 in DNA: TGTGCCAGCAGTTCAGGGGGCAGATCGGATTCACCCCTCCACTTT.

The chain recombines TRBV6-2 or TRBV6-3 with TRBJ2-3; tentative D call: TRBD1 (6 bases). V was clipped by 0 bases and J by 3 bases, with 10 bases between them. CDR1 and CDR2 from the germline V gene are MNHEY and SVGEGT. CDR3 length: 15 amino acids. The CDR3 sequence is CASSYSGQKTDTQYF. The DNA of the CDR3 is TGTGCCAGCAGTTACTCCGGACAGAAGACAGATACGCAGTATTTT.

The genes are TRBV5-1 and TRBJ2-1, with 14 bases that match TRBD2. CDR3 length: 18 amino acids. V gave up 6 bases and J gave up 0 bases; unmatched junction bases: 8. Per germline, CDR1 SGHRS and CDR2 YFSETQ. The DNA for the CDR3 is TGCGCCAGCACCTACGGACTAGCGGGGGGTAACTCCTACAATGAGCAGTTCTTC. This codes for CASTYGLAGGNSYNEQFF.

This clone came up once. The V call is TRBV5-1, the J call TRBJ2-5, with a weak D call TRBD2 (6 bases). Germline V gene lookup returns CDR1 SGHRS and CDR2 YFSETQ. The CDR3 length is 15 residues. V lost 7 bases, J lost 4 bases, and 20 bases lay in between. The CDR3 spells CASRNSGDSGETQYF. The DNA for the CDR3 is TGCGCCAGCCGCAACTCCGGGGACTCCGGAGAGACCCAGTACTTC.

The chain couples TRBV6-5 to TRBJ2-5; D is unresolved. Trimming shortened V by 5 bases and J by 1 base, and 14 bases separated the two germline ends. The CDR3 is 15 amino acids. Germline lookup yields CDR1 MNHEY and CDR2 SVGAGI. The CDR3 DNA reads TGTGCCAGCAGTCGAGCTCAGGTGTTCCAAGAGACCCAGTACTTC. It encodes CASSRAQVFQETQYF.

V is TRBV4-1 and J is TRBJ1-1, with 10 bases identical to TRBD1. Trimming at V came to 1 base and at J to 1 base, leaving 9 bases not matched to a gene. Germline V lookup: CDR1 MGHRA, CDR2 YSYEKL. The CDR3 totals 18 residues. CDR3 in DNA: TGCGCCAGCAGCCAAGTGACAGGGGGCGATTTGGCGAACACTGAAGCTTTCTTT. As protein: CASSQVTGGDLANTEAFF.

This rearrangement joins TRBV7-2 to TRBJ2-1; D may be TRBD2 (6 bases). Deletions cut 1 base from V and 9 bases from J, with 10 bases between. The CDR3 is made up of 13 amino acids. The V gene's germline CDR1 is SGHTA and CDR2 FQGNSA. In nucleotides, the CDR3 is TGTGCCAGCAGCTTAGTTTGGGGAGGTGAGCAGTTCTTC. Translated, it gives CASSLVWGGEQFF.

The chain recombines TRBV19 with TRBJ1-6; 8 nucleotides match TRBD1. The CDR3 spans 15 residues. The V and J ends lost 5 bases and 9 bases, in that order; junction bases with no gene match: 9. Germline V gene lookup returns CDR1 LNHDA and CDR2 SQIVND (reference sequence). As DNA, the CDR3 is TGTGCCAGTAGTGGAGGACAGGGTCATGGTTCACCCCTCCACTTT. Residues: CASSGGQGHGSPLHF.

The rearrangement uses TRBV10-3 and TRBJ1-2, with D unclear. Germline-derived CDR1 and CDR2 are ENHRY and SYGVKD. This CDR3 has 14 residues. Between the trimmed V and J ends, which lost 0 bases and 7 bases, there was a span of 12 bases. The CDR3 DNA reads as TGTGCCATCAGTGAGTCGCTGGGAGCGGCTGGCTACACCTTC. This sequence encodes CAISESLGAAGYTF.